Following are 16 T cell receptor beta chains from one sample sequenced in a study of blood T cell repertoires in COVID-19. Data came from immunoSEQ multiplex PCR; TCRdb stores just in-frame clones and leaves some out. There are about 150,000 clones in the sample; around 87% occur only once, and approximately 3% lies in the top ten. What was sequenced was peripheral blood. The source of these receptors is a woman in her sixties with active COVID-19.

The rearrangement joins TRBV27 to TRBJ2-7; tentative D call: TRBD1 (6 bases). This CDR3 is built from 16 residues. Germline V lookup: CDR1 MNHEY, CDR2 SMNVEV (reference sequence). V lost 5 bases to trimming and J lost 1 base, with 18 bases between them. CDR3 nucleotide sequence: TGTGCCAGCAGTGATCTACCAGGGGCTGGGTCCTACGAGCAGTACTTC. Translated: CASSDLPGAGSYEQYF.

The chain joins TRBV15 to TRBJ1-1; D gene uncertain. Between the trimmed V and J ends, which lost 6 bases and 0 bases, there was a span of 8 bases. Per the germline V gene, CDR1 is LNHNV and CDR2 is YYDKDF (reference sequence). The CDR3 is 13 residues long. CDR3 amino acids: CATRTGVNTEAFF. The CDR3 bases are TGTGCCACCAGAACCGGGGTGAACACTGAAGCTTTCTTT.

The chain couples TRBV4-2 to TRBJ2-1; TRBD2 agrees at 13 bases. The V and J ends lost 1 base and 2 bases, in that order; junction bases with no gene match: 2. The CDR3 extends over 17 amino acids. Germline V gene data show CDR1 as LGHNA and CDR2 as YNFKEQ. Written as DNA, the CDR3 is TGTGCCAGCAGCCAAGGTGGGACTAGCGGGGCCTACAATGAGCAGTTCTTC. This codes for CASSQGGTSGAYNEQFF.

The chain links TRBV2 to TRBJ2-3, with 14 bases identical to TRBD2. CDR1 is SNHLY, CDR2 FYNNEI, per germline. The V and J ends lost 4 bases and 13 bases, in that order; junction bases with no gene match: 10. The CDR3 is 15 residues long. The CDR3 is CASSGLAGGPQGEYF. The CDR3 coding sequence is TGTGCCAGCAGTGGACTAGCGGGAGGGCCACAAGGGGAGTATTTT.

The chain is built from TRBV4-2 and TRBJ1-4, with 8 bases fitting TRBD1. The V segment lost 4 bases and the J segment 7 bases; nucleotides outside the gene matches: 8. The length of the CDR3 is 15 residues. Germline V gene sequence: CDR1 LGHNA, CDR2 YNFKEQ. The CDR3 loop reads CASSLGTGTVEKLFF. Here the CDR3 DNA reads TGTGCCAGCAGCCTCGGGACAGGTACCGTTGAAAAACTGTTTTTT.

The chain joins TRBV6-2 or TRBV6-3 to TRBJ2-3; D is possibly TRBD1 (6 bases). The CDR3 consists of 14 residues. V lost 2 bases, J lost 5 bases, and 11 bases lay in between. Per germline, CDR1 MNHEY and CDR2 SVGEGT. CDR3 amino acids: CASSYRGTRDTQYF. CDR3 nucleotide sequence: TGTGCCAGCAGTTACCGTGGGACAAGAGATACGCAGTATTTT.

V usage is TRBV7-2 and J usage is TRBJ2-3; TRBD1 is a possible D gene (6 bases). V was clipped by 0 bases and J by 4 bases, with 8 bases between them. The CDR3 loop spans 14 amino acids. The V gene's germline CDR1 is SGHTA and CDR2 FQGNSA. CDR3 in amino acids: CASSLAGQADTQYF. CDR3 DNA: TGTGCCAGCAGCTTAGCGGGACAAGCAGATACGCAGTATTTT.

The chain combines TRBV6-2 or TRBV6-3 with TRBJ1-5; D call uncertain. The CDR3 has 15 amino acids. Trimming removed 6 bases at V and 2 bases at J, with 14 bases between. The germline V gene has CDR1 MNHEY and CDR2 SVGEGT. This CDR3 is CASSISGIRNQPQHF. In DNA form, the CDR3 reads TGTGCCAGCAGCATTAGCGGCATACGCAATCAGCCCCAGCATTTT.

The rearrangement links TRBV7-9 to TRBJ2-1, with 8 bases that match TRBD2. J gave up 2 bases and V 5 bases, and 5 bases lay outside the gene matches. This CDR3 contains 15 residues. CDR1 is SEHNR and CDR2 is FQNEAQ in the germline V gene (reference sequence). CDR3 coding DNA: TGTGCCAGCAGCACTTTAGCGGGAACCTACAATGAGCAGTTCTTC. It codes for CASSTLAGTYNEQFF.

The J gene is TRBJ2-3, the V gene TRBV18; 9 positions agree with TRBD2. After removal of 1 base from V and 2 bases from J, the junction contained 4 bases not matched to a gene. The CDR3 has 16 amino acids. CDR1 and CDR2 from the germline V gene are KGHSH and LQKENI. CDR3 loop: CASSPRTSADTDTQYF. The CDR3 DNA reads TGTGCCAGCTCACCACGGACTAGCGCCGACACAGATACGCAGTATTTT.

The V gene is TRBV2, the J gene TRBJ2-7; D perhaps matches TRBD2 (5 bases). The CDR3 consists of 18 residues. CDR1 SNHLY and CDR2 FYNNEI come from the germline V gene. V was cut by 4 bases and J by 5 bases, with 27 bases left in between. The CDR3 DNA sequence: TGTGCCAGCAGTGCCCCGAAAGGACTCCCCGCGTGGGTTCACGAGCAGTACTTC. Amino acids: CASSAPKGLPAWVHEQYF.

This clone has just a few counts. This chain connects TRBV25-1 to TRBJ1-6; D call uncertain. Germline V gene lookup returns CDR1 MGHDK and CDR2 SYGVNS. Trimming pared 6 bases from V and 15 bases from J, leaving 15 bases between. CDR3 length: 12 amino acids. For the CDR3, the DNA is TGTGCCAGCAGCTCCCCCGTAGCCATCCTCCACTTT. Translating gives CASSSPVAILHF.

The chain links TRBV5-1 to TRBJ2-1; 7 nucleotides agree with TRBD1. CDR1 and CDR2 (germline): SGHRS, YFSETQ. Trimming at V came to 0 bases and at J to 2 bases, leaving 2 bases not matched to a gene. The CDR3 covers 15 residues. In DNA, the CDR3 is TGCGCCAGCAGCTTGGGAGGGGGCACCTACAATGAGCAGTTCTTC. This codes for CASSLGGGTYNEQFF.

DNA for the CDR3: TGTGCCAGCTCACGCCTCGGGACAGGGAGTAGGGACGAGCAGTACTTC. It codes for CASSRLGTGSRDEQYF. The J gene is TRBJ2-7, the V gene TRBV18, with 9 bases matching TRBD1. In germline, CDR1 is KGHSH, CDR2 LQKENI. The CDR3 is 16 amino acids. V was clipped by 4 bases and J by 5 bases; unmatched bases: 12. Based on the CDR3 plus reference TRBV18 and TRBJ2-7, the full variable domain is NAGVMQNPRHLVRRRGQEARLRCSPMKGHSHVYWYRQLPEEGLKFMVYLQKENIIDESGMPKERFSAEFPKEGPSILRIQQVVRGDSAAYFCASSRLGTGSRDEQYFGPGTRLTVT.

The J gene is TRBJ2-5, the V gene TRBV2; D uncertain. V was pared by 2 bases and J by 3 bases, with 19 bases between. The germline CDR1 and CDR2 sequences are SNHLY and FYNNEI. This CDR3 is 17 amino acids long. CDR3 residues: CASSESQFFSGKETQYF. CDR3 in DNA: TGTGCCAGCAGTGAATCACAGTTCTTTAGTGGAAAAGAGACCCAGTACTTC.

The gene calls are TRBV7-8 and TRBJ2-7; the match to TRBD2 covers 11 bases. The length of the CDR3 is 14 residues. V was clipped by 5 bases and J by 7 bases; unmatched bases: 7. CDR1 SGHVS and CDR2 FQNEAQ come from the germline V gene. CDR3 bases: TGTGCCAGCAGCGACTATAGCGGGAGGGATGAGCAGTACTTC. Amino acids: CASSDYSGRDEQYF.